The 6 T cell receptor beta chains in this list originate from one sample, sequenced in a study of blood T cell repertoires in COVID-19. Here immunoSEQ multiplex PCR was the method, and the copy in TCRdb shows in-frame clones only, minus some. This table has some 120,000 clones, over 75% appearing once. Sample: peripheral blood. These receptors were collected from a human donor with active COVID-19. The donor label of this sample is uncertain.

This chain joins TRBV13 and TRBJ2-3; D is undetermined. The V gene lost 2 bases and the J gene lost 1 base, with 10 bases spanning the gap. Per the germline V gene, CDR1 is PRHDT and CDR2 is FYEKMQ (reference sequence). The CDR3 totals 15 residues. CDR3 nucleotides: TGTGCCAGCAGCTTAACTTTTCCTGGCACAGATACGCAGTATTTT. As protein: CASSLTFPGTDTQYF.

A note on this clone: This specimen includes other DNA sequences encoding the same CDR3. This chain joins TRBV5-1 and TRBJ2-7, with 8 bases aligning to TRBD1. Unmatched junction bases numbered 2, after V lost 0 bases and J lost 3 bases. The CDR3 totals 14 residues. CDR1 and CDR2 (germline): SGHRS, YFSETQ. Here the CDR3 reads CASSLAGTGYEQYF. CDR3 nucleotides: TGCGCCAGCAGCTTGGCGGGGACAGGCTACGAGCAGTACTTC.

The J gene is TRBJ2-3, the V gene TRBV10-3; 8 bases fit TRBD1. Germline V CDR1 and CDR2: ENHRY, SYGVKD. The CDR3 has 17 amino acids. Losses at the gene ends were 3 bases for V and 6 bases for J; bases not matched to a gene: 14. CDR3 sequence (DNA): TGTGCCATCAGTGATCTCTGGGAGCAGGGGGCGTGGGATACGCAGTATTTT. It codes for CAISDLWEQGAWDTQYF.

This chain links TRBV10-3 with TRBJ2-2; possible D gene TRBD1, 6 bases. There are 18 residues in the CDR3. The germline V and J ends were trimmed by 0 bases and 2 bases, with 16 bases remaining between them. Per germline, CDR1 ENHRY and CDR2 SYGVKD. The CDR3 loop reads CAISESSSHRDNTGELFF. In DNA form, the CDR3 reads TGTGCCATCAGTGAGTCGAGTAGTCACAGGGACAACACCGGGGAGCTGTTTTTT.

The V gene is TRBV12-3 or TRBV12-4, the J gene TRBJ1-1; unclear D gene. Trimming stripped 1 base from V and 3 bases from J, with 6 bases between. The CDR3 is 13 amino acids. The CDR3 DNA is TGTGCCAGCAGTTTAGGGAGGGACACTGAAGCTTTCTTT. It yields the protein CASSLGRDTEAFF.

This sequence joins TRBV18 and TRBJ2-7; 8 positions agree with TRBD1. V was pared by 6 bases and J by 2 bases, with 9 bases of the junction left unmatched. The length of the CDR3 is 15 residues. The germline CDR1 and CDR2 sequences are KGHSH and LQKENI. In DNA, the CDR3 is TGTGCCAGCTCCCCGCTACAGGGGGAGACCTACGAGCAGTACTTC. This translates into CASSPLQGETYEQYF.